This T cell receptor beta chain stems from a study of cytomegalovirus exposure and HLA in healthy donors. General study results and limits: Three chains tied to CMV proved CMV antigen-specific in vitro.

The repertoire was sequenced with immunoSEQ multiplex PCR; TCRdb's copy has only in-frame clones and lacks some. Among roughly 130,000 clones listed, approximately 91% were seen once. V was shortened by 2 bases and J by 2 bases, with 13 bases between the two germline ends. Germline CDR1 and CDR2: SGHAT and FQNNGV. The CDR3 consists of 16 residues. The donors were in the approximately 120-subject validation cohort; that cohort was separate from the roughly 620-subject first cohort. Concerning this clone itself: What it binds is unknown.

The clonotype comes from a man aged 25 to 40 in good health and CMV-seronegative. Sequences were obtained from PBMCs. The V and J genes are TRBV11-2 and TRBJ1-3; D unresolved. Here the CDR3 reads CASSLLPRGAGNTIYF. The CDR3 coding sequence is TGTGCCAGCAGCTTACTTCCCCGCGGGGCTGGAAACACCATATATTTT. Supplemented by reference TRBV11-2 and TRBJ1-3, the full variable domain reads EAGVAQSPRYKIIEKRQSVAFWCNPISGHATLYWYQQILGQGPKLLIQFQNNGVVDDSQLPKDRFSAERLKGVDSTLKIQPAKLEDSAVYLCASSLLPRGAGNTIYFGEGSWLTVV.